This TCR beta chain was observed in a study of early T cells in non-severe SARS-CoV-2 infection. Study context: Chains were not paired, and sequencing was done on bulk RNA from unsorted whole blood. Study findings and constraints: Private and CD4 specificities were missed by VDJdb matching, which favored anti-spike CD8 responses.

Only a few counts were recorded for this clonotype. The antigen remains unidentified. The CDR3 covers 17 residues. Germline lookup yields CDR1 SGHVS and CDR2 FQNEAQ. With 4 bases clipped from V and 2 bases from J, the junction kept 11 bases outside the gene matches. The TCR library protocol attached unique molecular identifiers to the individual cDNA molecules. TCRdb passed the 5' RACE reads through MiXCR, listing each CDR3 protein once. Among some 30,000 distinct CDR3 sequences, around 4% were seen once, and the ten largest hold roughly 8%. The chain recombines TRBV7-8 with TRBJ2-1; 7 nucleotides align to TRBD2. The receptor's source is an adult who was a healthcare worker with PCR-confirmed SARS-CoV-2 infection or an uninfected control (not recorded which). Sequenced sample: whole blood. The chain's CDR3 is CASSSPLAVRTYNEQFF. In nucleotides, the CDR3 is TGTGCCAGCAGCTCACCGCTAGCGGTTCGAACCTACAATGAGCAGTTCTTC.